The TCR beta chain described here comes from a study of cytomegalovirus exposure and HLA in healthy donors. Findings and caveats of the study: The listing of 150 to 200 TCR beta chains classed them as cytomegalovirus-associated.

Comment on this clone: Antigen unknown.

Profiling relied on immunoSEQ multiplex PCR, and the TCRdb table lists in-frame clones only, not all of them. This table holds hundreds of thousands of clones, approximately 87% found once. Germline V lookup: CDR1 LNHNV, CDR2 YYDKDF (reference sequence). Trimming pared 4 bases from V and 0 bases from J, leaving 9 bases between. The CDR3 is 15 residues long. J is TRBJ2-2 and V is TRBV15; D is ambiguous. This clonotype originated in a woman aged 18-29 years in good health and CMV-seronegative. Sequenced material: PBMCs. The CDR3 spells CATSKVTTNTGELFF. CDR3 nucleotides: TGTGCCACCAGCAAGGTGACAACGAACACCGGGGAGCTGTTTTTT.